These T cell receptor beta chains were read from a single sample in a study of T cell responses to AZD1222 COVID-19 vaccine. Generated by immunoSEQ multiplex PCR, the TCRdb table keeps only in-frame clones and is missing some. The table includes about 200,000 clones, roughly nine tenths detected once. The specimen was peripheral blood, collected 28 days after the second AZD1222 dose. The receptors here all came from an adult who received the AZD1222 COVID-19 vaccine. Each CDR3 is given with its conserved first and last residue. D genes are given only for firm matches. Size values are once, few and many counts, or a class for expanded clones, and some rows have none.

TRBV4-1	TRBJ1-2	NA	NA	CASSQGQVPNYGYTF	TGCGCCAGCAGCCAAGGGCAGGTTCCTAACTATGGCTACACCTTC
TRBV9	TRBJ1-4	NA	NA	CASSTYDGGASEKLFF	TGTGCCAGCAGCACCTATGACGGGGGCGCGAGTGAAAAACTGTTTTTT
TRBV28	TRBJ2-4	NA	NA	CASSLRGGTNIQYF	TGTGCCAGCAGTTTAAGAGGGGGGACAAACATTCAGTACTTC
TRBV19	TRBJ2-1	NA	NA	CASSIDRALQFF	TGTGCCAGTAGTATAGACAGGGCGTTACAGTTCTTC
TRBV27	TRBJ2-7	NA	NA	CASRDRYEQYF	TGTGCCAGCAGAGACCGCTACGAGCAGTACTTC
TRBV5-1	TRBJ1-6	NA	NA	CASRQLLNSPLHF	TGCGCCAGCAGGCAACTACTTAATTCACCCCTCCACTTT
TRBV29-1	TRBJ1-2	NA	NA	CSVETPKSGYGYTF	TGCAGCGTTGAAACCCCCAAAAGCGGCTATGGCTACACCTTC
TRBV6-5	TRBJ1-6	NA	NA	CASSFDWENSPLHF	TGTGCCAGCAGTTTCGACTGGGAGAATTCACCCCTCCACTTT
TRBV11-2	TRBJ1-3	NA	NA	CASSLGANSGNTIYF	TGTGCCAGCAGCTTAGGGGCAAACTCTGGAAACACCATATATTTT
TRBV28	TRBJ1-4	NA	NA	CASSLRQPNEKLFF	TGTGCCAGCAGTTTAAGACAGCCTAATGAAAAACTGTTTTTT
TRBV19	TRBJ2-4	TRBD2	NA	CASSSRGLAGERNIQYF	TGTGCCAGTAGTTCCCGGGGACTAGCGGGAGAAAGAAACATTCAGTACTTC
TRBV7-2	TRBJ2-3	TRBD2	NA	CASSFELAGGTDTQYF	TGTGCCAGCAGCTTTGAGTTAGCGGGAGGCACAGATACGCAGTATTTT
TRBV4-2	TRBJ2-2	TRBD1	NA	CASSQGTGETGELFF	TGTGCCAGCAGCCAAGGGACAGGGGAAACCGGGGAGCTGTTTTTT
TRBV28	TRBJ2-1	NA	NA	CASTILGRGEQFF	TGTGCCAGCACTATACTGGGCCGCGGCGAGCAGTTCTTC
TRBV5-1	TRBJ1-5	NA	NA	CASSPEGVPNQPQHF	TGCGCCAGCAGCCCGGAAGGCGTTCCCAATCAGCCCCAGCATTTT
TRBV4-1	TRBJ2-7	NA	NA	CASSQHNRQFLSYEQYF	TGCGCCAGCAGCCAACACAACAGACAGTTCCTCTCCTACGAGCAGTACTTC
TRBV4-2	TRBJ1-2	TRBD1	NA	CASSLPGQTYGYTF	TGTGCCAGCAGCCTACCGGGACAGACTTATGGCTACACCTTC
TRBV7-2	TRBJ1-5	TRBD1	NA	CASSPQDRGDQPQHF	TGTGCCAGCAGCCCCCAAGACAGGGGTGATCAGCCCCAGCATTTT
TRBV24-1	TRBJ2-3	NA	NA	CATEGHSGSTDTQYF	TGTGCCACGGAAGGGCACAGCGGGAGCACAGATACGCAGTATTTT
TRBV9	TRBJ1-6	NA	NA	CASSVAGQYSPLHF	TGTGCCAGCAGCGTAGCTGGACAGTATTCACCCCTCCACTTT
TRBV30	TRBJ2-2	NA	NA	CAEGDTGELFF	TGTGCCGAAGGGGACACCGGGGAGCTGTTTTTT
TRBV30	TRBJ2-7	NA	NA	CAWRTTYEQYF	TGTGCCTGGAGGACGACCTACGAGCAGTACTTC
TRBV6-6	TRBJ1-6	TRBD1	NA	CASSPRTGGAPLHF	TGTGCCAGCAGTCCCCGGACAGGAGGAGCACCCCTCCACTTT
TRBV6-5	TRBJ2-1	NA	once	CASRTSGYNEQFF	TGTGCCAGCAGGACGAGCGGCTACAATGAGCAGTTCTTC